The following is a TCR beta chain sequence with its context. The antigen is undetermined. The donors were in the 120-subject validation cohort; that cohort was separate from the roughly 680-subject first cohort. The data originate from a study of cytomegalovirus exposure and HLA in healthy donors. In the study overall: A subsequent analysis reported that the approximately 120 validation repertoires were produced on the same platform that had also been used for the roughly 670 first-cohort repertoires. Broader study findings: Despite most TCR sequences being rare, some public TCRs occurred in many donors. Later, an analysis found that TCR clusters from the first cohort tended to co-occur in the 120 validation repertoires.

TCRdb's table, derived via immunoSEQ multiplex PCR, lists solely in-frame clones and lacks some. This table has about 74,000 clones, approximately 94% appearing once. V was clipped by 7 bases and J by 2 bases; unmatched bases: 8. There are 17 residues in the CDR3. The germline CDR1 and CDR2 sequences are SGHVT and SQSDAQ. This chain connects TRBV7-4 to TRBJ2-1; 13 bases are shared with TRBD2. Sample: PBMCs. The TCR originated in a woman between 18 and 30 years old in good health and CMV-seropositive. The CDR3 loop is CASIRTGTSGTYNEQFF. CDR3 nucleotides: TGTGCCAGCATAAGGACGGGGACTAGCGGGACCTACAATGAGCAGTTCTTC.